These 10 T cell receptor beta chains originate from one sample sequenced in a study of follicular helper T cells after annual influenza vaccination. Time point given: 2014-2015 season, pre-vaccination. Repertoires were generated with immunoSEQ multiplex PCR, while TCRdb's copy carries only in-frame clones and drops some. Of a few thousand clones in the sample, 70% to 85% were seen once. Here the sequenced sample was CXCR5+ CD38- circulating T follicular helper cells from blood, taken on the day of influenza vaccination. As to subset: circulating Tfh, non-naive CD4+CXCR5+PD-1+ (ICOS+CD38+ or ICOS-CD38-). These receptors all come from an adult who received the influenza vaccine.

V usage is TRBV5-4 and J usage is TRBJ2-7; no definite D call. CDR3 length equals 13 residues. Looked up from germline, CDR1 is SGHNT and CDR2 is YYREEE (reference sequence). V lost 0 bases and J lost 0, with 4 bases in between. CDR3 protein: CASSLDYSYEQYF. For the CDR3, the DNA is TGTGCCAGCAGCTTGGACTACTCCTACGAGCAGTACTTC.

This chain joins TRBV27 and TRBJ1-2; TRBD1 matches 9 bases. This CDR3 has 14 amino acids. Germline trimming cut 6 bases from V and 2 bases from J; bases unmatched to any gene: 4. Looked up from germline, CDR1 is MNHEY and CDR2 is SMNVEV (reference sequence). CDR3 DNA: TGTGCCAGCAGGGACAGGGGCTACAACTATGGCTACACCTTC. Amino acid sequence: CASRDRGYNYGYTF.

Written as DNA, the CDR3 is TGTGCCAGCAGCCGGGACACTTTCTCCTACAATGAGCAGTTCTTC. Residues: CASSRDTFSYNEQFF. The chain joins TRBV7-3 to TRBJ2-1, with a tentative D call TRBD1 (6 bases). Per the germline V gene, CDR1 is SGHTA and CDR2 is FQGTGA. The V end lost 5 bases, the J end lost 0 bases, and 11 bases lay between the germline ends. The CDR3 loop spans 15 amino acids.

The chain uses TRBV6-1 and TRBJ2-3; TRBD2 matches 9 bases. The V segment lost 5 bases and the J segment 4 bases; nucleotides outside the gene matches: 7. This CDR3 comprises 15 residues. Germline V gene lookup returns CDR1 MNHNS and CDR2 SASEGT. The CDR3: CASSQLAGAADTQYF. The CDR3 nucleotides read TGTGCCAGCAGTCAATTAGCGGGGGCCGCAGATACGCAGTATTTT.

A few counts support this clone. The chain is built from TRBV7-3 and TRBJ2-1, with 9 positions matching TRBD1. The CDR3 loop spans 14 amino acids. CDR1 and CDR2 from the germline V gene are SGHTA and FQGTGA. J gave up 5 bases and V 3 bases, and 2 bases lay outside the gene matches. CDR3 DNA sequence: TGTGCCAGCAGCTTCGGACAGGGGAACAATGAGCAGTTCTTC. This gives the protein CASSFGQGNNEQFF.

V and J are TRBV7-2 and TRBJ1-5; D gene unclear. The germline gives CDR1 SGHTA, CDR2 FQGNSA. V gave up 2 bases and J gave up 0 bases, with 5 bases separating them. CDR3 length equals 14 residues. CDR3 protein: CASSLHFSNQPQHF. CDR3 in DNA: TGTGCCAGCAGCTTACACTTTAGCAATCAGCCCCAGCATTTT.

The chain recombines TRBV7-2 with TRBJ1-2; 7 bases match TRBD1. Per the germline V gene, CDR1 is SGHTA and CDR2 is FQGNSA. The CDR3 has 15 amino acids. Trimming removed 4 bases from V and 8 bases from J; junction bases left unmatched: 13. For the CDR3, the DNA is TGTGCCAGCAGCTCAGGGGGATTCGGCGATGGGGGCTACACCTTC. It codes for CASSSGGFGDGGYTF.

The CDR3 spells CASSLGGTLANYGYTF. The CDR3 DNA sequence: TGTGCCAGCAGCTTAGGAGGGACTCTAGCTAACTATGGCTACACCTTC. The chain links TRBV7-2 to TRBJ1-2; TRBD1 is a possible D gene (5 bases). Germline values: CDR1 SGHTA, CDR2 FQGNSA. This CDR3 region has 16 residues. V was clipped by 1 base and J by 0 bases, with 12 bases between them. The full variable domain, its missing parts supplied by reference TRBV7-2 and TRBJ1-2, is GAGVSQSPSNKVTEKGKDVELRCDPISGHTALYWYRQSLGQGLEFLIYFQGNSAPDKSGLPSDRFSAERTGGSVSTLTIQRTQQEDSAVYLCASSLGGTLANYGYTFGSGTRLTVV.

The chain joins TRBV4-3 to TRBJ2-1, with D perhaps matching TRBD1 (8 bases). The ends were cut back, 2 bases at V and 12 bases at J, with 29 bases in the middle. The CDR3 covers 18 residues. CDR1 and CDR2 (germline): LGHNA, YSLEER. Here the CDR3 DNA reads TGCGCCAGCAGCCAAAAACAGGGGGGAGGGGGCGCGGGTATTTGGCAGTTCTTC. It yields the protein CASSQKQGGGGAGIWQFF.

The rearrangement joins TRBV5-6 to TRBJ2-5, with TRBD1 matching 10 bases. The CDR3 is 14 amino acids. CDR1 is SGHDT and CDR2 is YYEEEE in the germline V gene. After removal of 3 bases from V and 4 bases from J, the junction contained 3 bases not matched to a gene. CDR3: CASSWGQGSETQYF. The CDR3 coding sequence is TGTGCCAGCAGCTGGGGACAGGGGTCAGAGACCCAGTACTTC. Together with reference TRBV5-6 and TRBJ2-5, the CDR3 gives the full variable domain: DAGVTQSPTHLIKTRGQQVTLRCSPKSGHDTVSWYQQALGQGPQFIFQYYEEEERQRGNFPDRFSGHQFPNYSSELNVNALLLGDSALYLCASSWGQGSETQYFGPGTRLLVL.